The 2 T cell receptor beta chains in this list originate from one sample, sequenced in a study of T cell repertoires in cytomegalovirus infection. TCRdb re-called the reads through MiXCR, storing one row per CDR3 protein. The table has tens of thousands of distinct CDR3 sequences, 20% seen once. The antigens of these receptors remain unknown. This specimen was CD8+ T cells from cultured PBMCs, taken from culture after CMV antigen stimulation. Every receptor here comes from a human donor in good health (CMV status not recorded). Some clones in this sample may be carry-over from other donors' samples.

This clonotype was observed at least ten times. The chain joins TRBV7-9 to TRBJ1-4; no definite D call. In germline, CDR1 is SEHNR, CDR2 FQNEAQ (reference sequence). Trimming removed 0 bases from V and 5 bases from J, with 4 bases in between. The CDR3 sequence is 13 residues long. The CDR3 DNA follows: TGTGCCAGCAGCTTAGCAGAAAATGAAAAACTGTTTTTT. Encoded protein: CASSLAENEKLFF.

In this sample, this clonotype turned up a few times. The chain uses TRBV29-1 and TRBJ2-2, with 7 bases fitting TRBD2. From germline, CDR1 is SQVTM and CDR2 ANQGSEA. This CDR3 is built from 13 residues. V was pared by 0 bases and J by 5 bases, with 0 bases of the junction left unmatched. The CDR3 region is CSVEERGTGELFF. CDR3 nucleotide sequence: TGCAGCGTTGAAGAGCGGGGGACCGGGGAGCTGTTTTTT.